This T cell receptor beta chain is drawn from a study of siplizumab effects on memory and regulatory T cells. Looked up from germline, CDR1 is MNHNS and CDR2 is SASEGT. Trimming removed 0 bases from V and 4 bases from J, with 12 bases in between. The CDR3 totals 16 residues. TCRdb's copy holds only in-frame clones and misses some; the assay was immunoSEQ multiplex PCR. Counted here are around 100,000 clones, 85% to 95% occurring once; the ten biggest clones make up less than 1.5%. This clone was seen more than once but under ten times. The sequence was obtained from a human donor in good health. The V call is TRBV6-1, the J call TRBJ2-2, with a tentative D call TRBD2 (5 bases). What was sequenced was non-Treg CD4+ T cells sorted from blood. CDR3 in DNA: TGTGCCAGCAGTGAAGCGGGAGTTCCAATCACCGGGGAGCTGTTTTTT. This encodes CASSEAGVPITGELFF.